The rows below give T cell receptor beta chains drawn from one sample of a study of radiotherapy plus CTLA-4 blockade in lung cancer. Assay used: immunoSEQ multiplex PCR; TCRdb lists only in-frame clones, some missing. The table lists about 27,000 clones, 73% of them singletons. The specimen comprised peripheral blood, sampled from a patient treated with radiotherapy plus ipilimumab. Receptor source: a human donor with non-small cell lung cancer who had stable disease on radiotherapy plus ipilimumab. The CDR3 runs from the conserved cysteine through the conserved F or W. The D gene is left open where the match is weak. The size entry is marked missing in some rows and otherwise reads once, few, many or a size class.

CDR3 length: 15; clone size: NA; D gene: NA; V gene: TRBV19; J gene: TRBJ1-5; CDR3 protein: CASSRRGEANQPQHF; CDR3 DNA: TGTGCCAGTAGTCGTCGGGGGGAGGCAAATCAGCCCCAGCATTTT
CDR3 length: 14; clone size: NA; D gene: NA; V gene: TRBV7-2; J gene: TRBJ2-7; CDR3 protein: CASSLRRGVYEQYF; CDR3 DNA: TGTGCCAGCAGCTTAAGGCGAGGAGTTTACGAGCAGTACTTC
CDR3 length: 16; clone size: NA; D gene: NA; V gene: TRBV5-6; J gene: TRBJ2-1; CDR3 protein: CASSFSAGLGDNEQFF; CDR3 DNA: TGTGCCAGCAGCTTTTCGGCGGGATTAGGGGACAATGAGCAGTTCTTC
CDR3 length: 16; clone size: few; D gene: TRBD1; V gene: TRBV7-9; J gene: TRBJ1-1; CDR3 protein: CASSSSGQGPNTEAFF; CDR3 DNA: TGTGCCAGCAGCTCTTCAGGACAGGGCCCGAACACTGAAGCTTTCTTT
CDR3 length: 15; clone size: NA; D gene: TRBD2; V gene: TRBV28; J gene: TRBJ2-3; CDR3 protein: CASSPLAGNTDTQYF; CDR3 DNA: TGTGCCAGCAGCCCGTTAGCGGGGAACACAGATACGCAGTATTTT
CDR3 length: 13; clone size: NA; D gene: NA; V gene: TRBV19; J gene: TRBJ1-1; CDR3 protein: CASSSRQNTEAFF; CDR3 DNA: TGTGCCAGTAGTTCCCGACAGAACACTGAAGCTTTCTTT
CDR3 length: 12; clone size: few; D gene: NA; V gene: TRBV6-5; J gene: TRBJ2-2; CDR3 protein: CASSENTGELFF; CDR3 DNA: TGTGCCAGCAGTGAGAACACCGGGGAGCTGTTTTTT
CDR3 length: 15; clone size: NA; D gene: TRBD1; V gene: TRBV19; J gene: TRBJ1-2; CDR3 protein: CASSMGTGYIYGYTF; CDR3 DNA: TGTGCCAGTAGTATGGGGACAGGGTATATATATGGCTACACCTTC
CDR3 length: 13; clone size: NA; D gene: NA; V gene: TRBV5-1; J gene: TRBJ1-2; CDR3 protein: CASSLTANYGYTF; CDR3 DNA: TGCGCCAGCAGCTTAACAGCTAACTATGGCTACACCTTC
CDR3 length: 15; clone size: NA; D gene: NA; V gene: TRBV7-2; J gene: TRBJ2-6; CDR3 protein: CASSLSPSGANVLTF; CDR3 DNA: TGTGCCAGCAGCTTATCCCCCAGTGGGGCCAACGTCCTGACTTTC
CDR3 length: 13; clone size: NA; D gene: NA; V gene: TRBV12-5; J gene: TRBJ2-7; CDR3 protein: CASGSASGHEQYF; CDR3 DNA: TGTGCTAGTGGCTCAGCCAGCGGCCACGAGCAGTACTTC
CDR3 length: 16; clone size: NA; D gene: TRBD1; V gene: TRBV5-1; J gene: TRBJ2-2; CDR3 protein: CASSKTGTANTGELFF; CDR3 DNA: TGCGCCAGCAGCAAAACCGGGACAGCGAACACCGGGGAGCTGTTTTTT
CDR3 length: 15; clone size: NA; D gene: NA; V gene: TRBV25-1; J gene: TRBJ2-7; CDR3 protein: CASSESRGVGSEQYF; CDR3 DNA: TGTGCCAGCAGTGAATCCCGGGGAGTGGGTTCCGAGCAGTACTTC
CDR3 length: 16; clone size: NA; D gene: NA; V gene: TRBV7-9; J gene: TRBJ2-7; CDR3 protein: CASSLGGWGPGYEQYF; CDR3 DNA: TGTGCCAGCAGCTTAGGAGGTTGGGGACCCGGCTACGAGCAGTACTTC
CDR3 length: 17; clone size: NA; D gene: NA; V gene: TRBV18; J gene: TRBJ2-1; CDR3 protein: CASSPDVPGLGINEQFF; CDR3 DNA: TGTGCCAGCTCACCTGACGTTCCGGGACTCGGAATCAATGAGCAGTTCTTC
CDR3 length: 17; clone size: NA; D gene: NA; V gene: TRBV14; J gene: TRBJ2-5; CDR3 protein: CASSRGPGISGKETQYF; CDR3 DNA: TGTGCCAGCAGCCGAGGGCCGGGGATTTCGGGGAAAGAGACCCAGTACTTC
CDR3 length: 16; clone size: NA; D gene: TRBD2; V gene: TRBV4-3; J gene: TRBJ2-2; CDR3 protein: CASSQEPGGDTGELFF; CDR3 DNA: TGCGCCAGCAGCCAAGAACCGGGAGGGGACACCGGGGAGCTGTTTTTT
CDR3 length: 13; clone size: NA; D gene: NA; V gene: TRBV5-6; J gene: TRBJ2-1; CDR3 protein: CASSPLSRNEQFF; CDR3 DNA: TGTGCCAGCAGCCCCCTCTCGCGCAATGAGCAGTTCTTC
CDR3 length: 17; clone size: NA; D gene: NA; V gene: TRBV7-3; J gene: TRBJ2-7; CDR3 protein: CASSLINSADGAYEQYF; CDR3 DNA: TGTGCCAGCAGCTTAATCAATTCCGCGGACGGCGCCTACGAGCAGTACTTC
CDR3 length: 13; clone size: NA; D gene: NA; V gene: TRBV7-2; J gene: TRBJ1-5; CDR3 protein: CASSSGGSQPQHF; CDR3 DNA: TGTGCCAGCAGCTCCGGAGGCAGTCAGCCCCAGCATTTT
CDR3 length: 13; clone size: NA; D gene: TRBD1; V gene: TRBV5-4; J gene: TRBJ1-3; CDR3 protein: CASQTGAGNTIYF; CDR3 DNA: TGTGCCAGCCAAACAGGGGCCGGAAACACCATATATTTT
CDR3 length: 16; clone size: NA; D gene: TRBD2; V gene: TRBV4-2; J gene: TRBJ2-1; CDR3 protein: CASSPGGSGWYNEQFF; CDR3 DNA: TGTGCCAGCAGCCCCGGGGGTAGCGGGTGGTACAATGAGCAGTTCTTC
CDR3 length: 16; clone size: NA; D gene: NA; V gene: TRBV5-6; J gene: TRBJ1-3; CDR3 protein: CASSLFRIWAGNTIYF; CDR3 DNA: TGTGCCAGCAGCTTGTTCCGGATTTGGGCTGGAAACACCATATATTTT
CDR3 length: 17; clone size: NA; D gene: NA; V gene: TRBV5-4; J gene: TRBJ2-7; CDR3 protein: CASSENKAGINSYEQYF; CDR3 DNA: TGTGCCAGCAGCGAGAATAAGGCCGGGATTAACTCCTACGAGCAGTACTTC
CDR3 length: 15; clone size: NA; D gene: TRBD2; V gene: TRBV7-2; J gene: TRBJ2-5; CDR3 protein: CASSLKLADKETQYF; CDR3 DNA: TGTGCCAGCAGCTTAAAACTAGCGGATAAAGAGACCCAGTACTTC
CDR3 length: 14; clone size: NA; D gene: NA; V gene: TRBV13; J gene: TRBJ2-5; CDR3 protein: CASSLVADQETQYF; CDR3 DNA: TGTGCCAGCAGCTTAGTCGCAGACCAAGAGACCCAGTACTTC
CDR3 length: 16; clone size: few; D gene: TRBD1; V gene: TRBV5-8; J gene: TRBJ1-2; CDR3 protein: CASSLGDRGPYYGYTF; CDR3 DNA: TGTGCCAGCAGCTTGGGGGACAGGGGGCCGTACTATGGCTACACCTTC
CDR3 length: 13; clone size: NA; D gene: NA; V gene: TRBV9; J gene: TRBJ1-1; CDR3 protein: CASSVAQNTEAFF; CDR3 DNA: TGTGCCAGCAGCGTAGCTCAGAACACTGAAGCTTTCTTT
CDR3 length: 13; clone size: NA; D gene: NA; V gene: TRBV15; J gene: TRBJ1-4; CDR3 protein: CATSPRVDEKLFF; CDR3 DNA: TGTGCCACCAGCCCCCGGGTTGACGAAAAACTGTTTTTT
CDR3 length: 13; clone size: NA; D gene: NA; V gene: TRBV7-9; J gene: TRBJ2-7; CDR3 protein: CASSLGLVNEQYF; CDR3 DNA: TGTGCCAGCAGCTTAGGTTTAGTTAACGAGCAGTACTTC
CDR3 length: 15; clone size: NA; D gene: NA; V gene: TRBV4-3; J gene: TRBJ2-1; CDR3 protein: CASSQDWFAYNEQFF; CDR3 DNA: TGCGCCAGCAGCCAAGATTGGTTTGCTTACAATGAGCAGTTCTTC
CDR3 length: 15; clone size: NA; D gene: NA; V gene: TRBV7-2; J gene: TRBJ2-7; CDR3 protein: CASSLEGRTSYEQYF; CDR3 DNA: TGTGCCAGCAGCTTAGAGGGGCGGACCTCCTACGAGCAGTACTTC
CDR3 length: 14; clone size: NA; D gene: NA; V gene: TRBV27; J gene: TRBJ1-1; CDR3 protein: CASSFSGGRYEAFF; CDR3 DNA: TGTGCCAGCAGTTTTAGTGGGGGCCGCTATGAAGCTTTCTTT
CDR3 length: 18; clone size: NA; D gene: TRBD2; V gene: TRBV6-4; J gene: TRBJ2-1; CDR3 protein: CASSTGTSGTSSYNEQFF; CDR3 DNA: TGTGCCAGCAGTACCGGGACTAGCGGGACTTCCTCATACAATGAGCAGTTCTTC
CDR3 length: 12; clone size: few; D gene: NA; V gene: TRBV10-1; J gene: TRBJ1-2; CDR3 protein: CASTTGTPPGTF; CDR3 DNA: TGCGCCAGCACCACGGGGACACCCCCCGGCACCTTC
CDR3 length: 14; clone size: NA; D gene: NA; V gene: TRBV6-1; J gene: TRBJ2-1; CDR3 protein: CASRDRSSYNEQFF; CDR3 DNA: TGTGCCAGCAGAGACCGATCCTCCTACAATGAGCAGTTCTTC
CDR3 length: 14; clone size: NA; D gene: NA; V gene: TRBV5-1; J gene: TRBJ2-5; CDR3 protein: CASSLADRQETQYF; CDR3 DNA: TGCGCCAGCAGCTTGGCCGACAGACAAGAGACCCAGTACTTC
CDR3 length: 14; clone size: NA; D gene: NA; V gene: TRBV11-3; J gene: TRBJ2-1; CDR3 protein: CASSPRSPGNEQFF; CDR3 DNA: TGTGCCAGCAGCCCACGGTCCCCTGGCAATGAGCAGTTCTTC
CDR3 length: 15; clone size: few; D gene: NA; V gene: TRBV5-6; J gene: TRBJ2-3; CDR3 protein: CASSLQVAGTDTQYF; CDR3 DNA: TGTGCCAGCAGCCTCCAAGTAGCGGGCACAGATACGCAGTATTTT
CDR3 length: 14; clone size: NA; D gene: TRBD2; V gene: TRBV5-4; J gene: TRBJ2-7; CDR3 protein: CASSTTSGSYEQYF; CDR3 DNA: TGTGCCAGCAGCACGACTAGCGGGAGTTACGAGCAGTACTTC
CDR3 length: 14; clone size: NA; D gene: TRBD2; V gene: TRBV28; J gene: TRBJ2-1; CDR3 protein: CASSSGLAYNEQFF; CDR3 DNA: TGTGCCAGCAGTTCGGGACTAGCCTACAATGAGCAGTTCTTC
CDR3 length: 15; clone size: NA; D gene: NA; V gene: TRBV7-9; J gene: TRBJ2-4; CDR3 protein: CASSRPTGSKNIQYF; CDR3 DNA: TGTGCCAGCAGCCGCCCGACTGGATCTAAAAACATTCAGTACTTC
CDR3 length: 12; clone size: NA; D gene: NA; V gene: TRBV6-5; J gene: TRBJ2-2; CDR3 protein: CASRGNLGELFF; CDR3 DNA: TGTGCCAGCAGGGGGAATCTCGGGGAGCTGTTTTTT
CDR3 length: 15; clone size: few; D gene: TRBD2; V gene: TRBV6-6; J gene: TRBJ2-7; CDR3 protein: CASSFETSKRSRQYF; CDR3 DNA: TGTGCCAGCAGTTTCGAGACTAGCAAGAGATCTAGGCAGTACTTC
CDR3 length: 13; clone size: NA; D gene: NA; V gene: TRBV6-5; J gene: TRBJ2-3; CDR3 protein: CASTQGGGDTQYF; CDR3 DNA: TGTGCCAGCACCCAGGGGGGAGGAGATACGCAGTATTTT
CDR3 length: 17; clone size: medium-sized; D gene: TRBD1; V gene: TRBV4-2; J gene: TRBJ1-1; CDR3 protein: CASSQAVGTGGHTEAFF; CDR3 DNA: TGTGCCAGCAGCCAAGCTGTCGGGACAGGGGGCCACACTGAAGCTTTCTTT
CDR3 length: 17; clone size: NA; D gene: TRBD1; V gene: TRBV5-6; J gene: TRBJ1-5; CDR3 protein: CASSLAGAGGSNQPQHF; CDR3 DNA: TGTGCCAGCAGCTTGGCGGGAGCAGGGGGAAGCAATCAGCCCCAGCATTTT
CDR3 length: 15; clone size: NA; D gene: TRBD1; V gene: TRBV5-1; J gene: TRBJ2-4; CDR3 protein: CASSSLGTGTNIQYF; CDR3 DNA: TGCGCCAGCAGCTCGCTGGGGACAGGGACAAACATTCAGTACTTC